The 26 T cell receptor beta chains below come from one sample, sequenced in a study of blood T cell repertoires in COVID-19. Sequencing used immunoSEQ multiplex PCR; TCRdb keeps in-frame clones, though not all of them. Found here are under 130,000 clones, about four fifths of them singletons; the top ten hold 30% to 45%. Sequenced input: peripheral blood. The receptors come from a man older than 75 with acute or convalescent COVID-19.

This chain uses TRBV10-2 with TRBJ2-7, with 9 bases fitting TRBD2. This CDR3 is 14 amino acids long. V lost 7 bases to trimming and J lost 2 bases; unmatched junction nucleotides: 6. Germline CDR1 is WSHSY and CDR2 is SAAADI. CDR3 in amino acids: CASIRLAETYEQYF. CDR3 in DNA: TGCGCCAGCATTAGACTAGCGGAGACCTACGAGCAGTACTTC.

V usage is TRBV7-2 and J usage is TRBJ2-5; 7 bases align to TRBD1. Germline V gene lookup returns CDR1 SGHTA and CDR2 FQGNSA. The CDR3 is 13 residues long. The V gene end was trimmed by 6 bases and the J gene end by 5 bases; junction bases not matched to a gene: 6. CDR3 bases: TGTGCCAGCAGAGCCACAGGGGTTGAGACCCAGTACTTC. Translation: CASRATGVETQYF.

The CDR3 DNA reads as TGTGCCAGCAGTTCGACAGGAATGACTGAAGCTTTCTTT. Its protein product is CASSSTGMTEAFF. The chain has TRBV6-4 and TRBJ1-1, with D perhaps matching TRBD1 (6 bases). The germline CDR1 and CDR2 sequences are MRHNA and SNTAGT. The CDR3 has 13 residues. V dropped 5 bases and J dropped 5 bases, with 12 bases sitting between them.

The chain uses TRBV27 and TRBJ1-1, with TRBD1 matching 11 bases. Looked up from germline, CDR1 is MNHEY and CDR2 is SMNVEV (reference sequence). V lost 4 bases and J lost 7; bases outside the gene matches: 11. This CDR3 is built from 16 residues. CDR3 sequence: CASSSRTGTGGSEAFF. CDR3 sequence (DNA): TGTGCCAGCAGTTCTCGGACCGGGACAGGGGGAAGTGAAGCTTTCTTT.

The rearrangement joins TRBV11-2 to TRBJ2-7, with 7 bases aligning to TRBD1. Germline-derived CDR1 and CDR2 are SGHAT and FQNNGV. J was trimmed by 0 bases and V by 3 bases; bases with no gene match: 2. This CDR3 is built from 14 residues. For the CDR3, the DNA is TGTGCCAGCAGCTTGACAGGGAGCTCCTACGAGCAGTACTTC. This gives the protein CASSLTGSSYEQYF.

J is TRBJ2-7 and V is TRBV5-1; a possible D gene is TRBD2 (6 bases). CDR3 length: 15 amino acids. Per the germline V gene, CDR1 is SGHRS and CDR2 is YFSETQ. V shed 4 bases and J shed 0 bases, with 14 bases lying between them. The CDR3 region has the DNA TGCGCCAGCAGCCCCAGCGGGTTCAACTCCTACGAGCAGTACTTC. As protein: CASSPSGFNSYEQYF.

This sequence joins TRBV30 and TRBJ2-5; D is perhaps TRBD1 (5 bases). Germline CDR1 GTSNPN, CDR2 SVGIG (reference sequence). Between the trimmed V and J ends, which lost 2 bases and 5 bases, there was a span of 12 bases. The CDR3 is 13 amino acids. The DNA for the CDR3 is TGTGCCTGGAGTAGCCTTGGGGCGGAGACCCAGTACTTC. This encodes CAWSSLGAETQYF.

This clone was counted between two and nine times. The rearrangement uses TRBV6-5 and TRBJ1-4; the match to TRBD1 covers 7 bases. CDR3 length equals 14 residues. The junction had 9 bases not matched to a gene; V was cut back by 6 bases and J by 8 bases. Germline V gives CDR1 MNHEY, CDR2 SVGAGI. In DNA, the CDR3 is TGTGCCAGCAGACGTATCGACAGGGAAGAAAAACTGTTTTTT. This sequence encodes CASRRIDREEKLFF.

The gene calls are TRBV9 and TRBJ1-1; the match to TRBD1 covers 7 bases. Germline V gene data show CDR1 as SGDLS and CDR2 as YYNGEE. The CDR3 is 14 amino acids. V shed 3 bases and J 3 bases; nucleotides not matched to a gene: 5. The CDR3 protein is CASSDPRGDTEAFF. The CDR3 DNA reads as TGTGCCAGCAGCGACCCCAGGGGGGACACTGAAGCTTTCTTT.

The J gene is TRBJ2-3, the V gene TRBV20-1, with D possibly TRBD2 on 5 matching bases. CDR1 and CDR2 from the germline V gene are DFQATT and SNEGSKA (reference sequence). The CDR3 is 15 residues long. V was clipped by 3 bases and J by 0 bases, with 13 bases between them. The CDR3 reads CSASRRASSTDTQYF. CDR3 in DNA: TGCAGTGCTAGTAGGCGGGCCTCTAGCACAGATACGCAGTATTTT.

The J gene is TRBJ1-1, the V gene TRBV6-5; TRBD1 is a possible D gene (5 bases). In germline, CDR1 is MNHEY, CDR2 SVGAGI. The CDR3 has 15 amino acids. V shed 6 bases and J shed 5 bases, with 19 bases lying between them. This CDR3 is CASRPSGGAPTEAFF. In DNA form, the CDR3 reads TGTGCCAGCAGACCCTCGGGAGGGGCTCCAACTGAAGCTTTCTTT.

J is TRBJ1-5 and V is TRBV4-3; D call uncertain. The V gene's germline CDR1 is LGHNA and CDR2 YSLEER. Deletions cut 1 base from V and 3 bases from J, with 7 bases between. This CDR3 comprises 14 residues. The CDR3 bases are TGCGCCAGCAGCCAAGCTCGCTACAATCAGCCCCAGCATTTT. This codes for CASSQARYNQPQHF.

Only one count was recorded for this clone. The chain carries TRBV13 and TRBJ2-2; 8 bases align to TRBD1. The V and J ends lost 5 bases and 0 bases, in that order; junction bases with no gene match: 5. The CDR3 has 16 amino acids. The germline V gene encodes CDR1 PRHDT and CDR2 FYEKMQ (reference sequence). This CDR3 reads CASSPGQGANTGELFF. CDR3 nucleotide sequence: TGTGCCAGCAGCCCCGGACAGGGAGCGAACACCGGGGAGCTGTTTTTT.

The chain has TRBV28 and TRBJ2-6, with D maybe TRBD1 (6 bases). Germline CDR1 MDHEN, CDR2 SYDVKM. This CDR3 region has 18 residues. The V gene lost 5 bases and the J gene lost 1 base, with 18 bases spanning the gap. CDR3 amino acids: CASSLIQGSRSGANVLTF. DNA of the CDR3: TGTGCCAGCAGTCTCATCCAGGGGTCCCGGTCTGGGGCCAACGTCCTGACTTTC.

The V gene is TRBV5-1, the J gene TRBJ2-1; D gene uncertain. V was clipped by 0 bases and J by 2 bases, with 3 bases between them. CDR3 length: 13 residues. Germline V gene lookup returns CDR1 SGHRS and CDR2 YFSETQ. The CDR3 loop is CASSLDTYNEQFF. CDR3 bases: TGCGCCAGCAGCTTGGACACCTACAATGAGCAGTTCTTC.

This clone appeared a single time. The limits of the CDR3 on the DNA are not certain, so only TCRdb's listed CDR3 is given. The chain combines TRBV28 with TRBJ1-5; the D segment call TRBD1 is taken from the table without a DNA check. The CDR3 sequence runs 14 residues, both termini included. Looked up from germline, CDR1 is MDHEN and CDR2 is SYDVKM. This CDR3 is CASSFLAGGLPQHF.

The chain combines TRBV19 with TRBJ2-4; D is uncertain. The CDR3 covers 15 residues. V was pared by 1 base and J by 4 bases, with 11 bases between. Germline lookup yields CDR1 LNHDA and CDR2 SQIVND (reference sequence). The CDR3 DNA reads as TGTGCCAGTAGTATAGGGTTGGGCCAAAAAAACATTCAGTACTTC. It yields the protein CASSIGLGQKNIQYF.

This sequence joins TRBV28 and TRBJ2-7; 8 bases are shared with TRBD2. CDR3 size: 17 residues. V trimming: 4 bases; J trimming: 3 bases; junction bases outside the gene matches: 14. Germline CDR1 is MDHEN and CDR2 is SYDVKM. CDR3 amino acids: CASSSRGRTGLDYEQYF. As DNA, the CDR3 is TGTGCCAGCAGTTCGCGCGGGCGGACGGGACTAGACTACGAGCAGTACTTC.

There are a few counts of this clone. V usage is TRBV5-1 and J usage is TRBJ2-2; 8 bases are shared with TRBD1. Germline V gene data show CDR1 as SGHRS and CDR2 as YFSETQ. V dropped 4 bases and J dropped 4; count of bases not matched to a gene: 9. This CDR3 region has 16 residues. The CDR3 loop reads CASSDPGQGGTGELFF. The DNA for the CDR3 is TGCGCCAGCAGCGACCCCGGACAGGGTGGCACCGGGGAGCTGTTTTTT.

The V call is TRBV4-1, the J call TRBJ1-1, with 9 bases that match TRBD1. Trimming took 4 bases from V and 8 from J; bases not matched to a gene: 5. CDR3 length: 13 residues. In germline, CDR1 is MGHRA, CDR2 YSYEKL. The CDR3 spells CASSPPGQGEAFF. DNA of the CDR3: TGCGCCAGCAGCCCCCCGGGACAGGGAGAAGCTTTCTTT.

The rearrangement uses TRBV30 and TRBJ1-3; no reliable D call. V was pared by 8 bases and J by 0 bases, with 11 bases between. The germline gives CDR1 GTSNPN, CDR2 SVGIG (reference sequence). CDR3 length: 13 residues. CDR3 region: CAGMRGSGNTIYF. For the CDR3, the DNA is TGTGCCGGAATGAGAGGCTCTGGAAACACCATATATTTT.

The chain uses TRBV5-1 and TRBJ2-2; TRBD2 is a possible D gene (6 bases). V lost 0 bases, J lost 1 base, and 10 bases lay in between. The CDR3 consists of 16 residues. The V gene's germline CDR1 is SGHRS and CDR2 YFSETQ. CDR3 nucleotides: TGCGCCAGCAGCTTGGTGTCGGGAGTGAACACCGGGGAGCTGTTTTTT. It translates to CASSLVSGVNTGELFF. Full variable domain (remainder filled in from reference TRBV5-1 and TRBJ2-2): KAGVTQTPRYLIKTRGQQVTLSCSPISGHRSVSWYQQTPGQGLQFLFEYFSETQRNKGNFPGRFSGRQFSNSRSEMNVSTLELGDSALYLCASSLVSGVNTGELFFGEGSRLTVL.

V and J are TRBV29-1 and TRBJ1-4; 7 bases map to TRBD1. The CDR3 runs to 14 residues. CDR1 SQVTM and CDR2 ANQGSEA come from the germline V gene. The trim removed 4 bases at V and 4 bases at J, leaving 6 bases unmatched. Here the CDR3 reads CSVAGGQDNEKLFF. The CDR3 nucleotides read TGCAGCGTTGCTGGTGGACAGGATAATGAAAAACTGTTTTTT.

V usage is TRBV28 and J usage is TRBJ2-7, with 9 bases that match TRBD1. CDR3 length: 15 residues. The ends lost 3 bases at V and 4 bases at J; junction bases unmatched: 7. Germline assignment: CDR1 MDHEN and CDR2 SYDVKM. DNA of the CDR3: TGTGCCAGCAGTTTCGAGGCGACAGGGGGATACGAGCAGTACTTC. This translates into CASSFEATGGYEQYF.

The gene calls are TRBV3-1 (or the pseudogene TRBV3-2) and TRBJ2-7, with 9 bases matching TRBD1. The trim removed 0 bases at V and 4 bases at J, leaving 13 bases unmatched. This CDR3 is built from 18 residues. Germline CDR1 and CDR2: LGHDT and YNNKEL (reference sequence). CDR3: CASSQDPGQGGTLYEQYF. As DNA, the CDR3 is TGTGCCAGCAGCCAAGATCCGGGACAGGGAGGCACCCTTTACGAGCAGTACTTC.

The chain joins TRBV16 to TRBJ1-4, with a weak D call TRBD1 (5 bases). Germline lookup yields CDR1 KGHSY and CDR2 FQNENV. Trimming took off 4 bases at V and 7 bases at J, with 16 bases between the two ends. The length of the CDR3 is 15 residues. The CDR3 nucleotides read TGTGCCAGCAGCCCGACCCGTCAGGGCGGTGAAAAACTGTTTTTT. Translated: CASSPTRQGGEKLFF. The complete variable domain, with remaining parts taken from reference TRBV16 and TRBJ1-4, reads GEEVAQTPKHLVRGEGQKAKLYCAPIKGHSYVFWYQQVLKNEFKFLISFQNENVFDETGMPKERFSAKCLPNSPCSLEIQATKLEDSAVYFCASSPTRQGGEKLFFGSGTQLSVL.